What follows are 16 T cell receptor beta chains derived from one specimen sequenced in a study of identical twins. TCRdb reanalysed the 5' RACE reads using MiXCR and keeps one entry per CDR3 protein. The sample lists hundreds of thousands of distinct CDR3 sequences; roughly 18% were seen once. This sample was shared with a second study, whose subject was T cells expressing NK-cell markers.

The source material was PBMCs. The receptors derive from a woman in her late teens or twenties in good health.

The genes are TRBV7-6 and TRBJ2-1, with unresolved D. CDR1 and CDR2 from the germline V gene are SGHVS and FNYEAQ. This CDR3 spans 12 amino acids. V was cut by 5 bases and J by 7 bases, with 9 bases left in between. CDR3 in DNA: TGTGCCAGCAGCGCCGCTACTAATGAGCAGTTCTTC. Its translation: CASSAATNEQFF.

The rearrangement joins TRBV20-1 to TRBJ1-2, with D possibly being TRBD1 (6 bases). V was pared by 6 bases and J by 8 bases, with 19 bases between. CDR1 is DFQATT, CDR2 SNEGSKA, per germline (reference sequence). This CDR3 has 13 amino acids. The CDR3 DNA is TGCAGTGCCCTCGGCGCCAGGGGAAGAGGCTACACCTTC. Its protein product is CSALGARGRGYTF.

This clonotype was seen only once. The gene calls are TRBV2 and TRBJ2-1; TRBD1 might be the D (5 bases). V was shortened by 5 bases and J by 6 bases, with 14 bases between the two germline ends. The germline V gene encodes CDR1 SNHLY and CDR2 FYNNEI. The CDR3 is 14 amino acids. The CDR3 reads CASSQNRQPNEQFF. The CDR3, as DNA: TGTGCCAGCAGTCAAAACCGACAGCCCAATGAGCAGTTCTTC.

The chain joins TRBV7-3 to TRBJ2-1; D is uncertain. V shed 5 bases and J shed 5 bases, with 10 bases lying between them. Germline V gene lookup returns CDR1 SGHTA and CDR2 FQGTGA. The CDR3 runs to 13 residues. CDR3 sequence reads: CASSPTDDNEQFF. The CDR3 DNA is TGTGCCAGCAGCCCTACGGACGACAATGAGCAGTTCTTC.

CDR3 in DNA: TGTGCCAGCAGTTCCCATCAACTAGCGGCTAGCACAGATACGCAGTATTTT. This sequence encodes CASSSHQLAASTDTQYF. This sequence joins TRBV7-2 and TRBJ2-3, with 8 bases lining up with TRBD2. Looked up from germline, CDR1 is SGHTA and CDR2 is FQGNSA. V was clipped by 6 bases and J by 0 bases; unmatched bases: 11. This CDR3 spans 17 amino acids.

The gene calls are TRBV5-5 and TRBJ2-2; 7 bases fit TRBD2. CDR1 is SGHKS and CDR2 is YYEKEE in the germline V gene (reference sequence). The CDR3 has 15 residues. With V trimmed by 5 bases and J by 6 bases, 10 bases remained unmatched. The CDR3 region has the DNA TGTGCCAGCAGGCTCCGTAGCGGGTCGGCCGGGGAGCTGTTTTTT. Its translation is CASRLRSGSAGELFF.

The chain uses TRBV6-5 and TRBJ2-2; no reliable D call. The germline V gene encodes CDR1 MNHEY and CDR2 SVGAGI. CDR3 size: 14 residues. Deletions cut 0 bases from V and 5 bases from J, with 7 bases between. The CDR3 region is CASSYSIRTGELFF. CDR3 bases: TGTGCCAGCAGTTACTCGATACGAACCGGGGAGCTGTTTTTT.

CDR3: CSARGALESTDTQYF. The DNA for the CDR3 is TGCAGTGCTAGAGGAGCACTAGAGAGCACAGATACGCAGTATTTT. The chain carries TRBV20-1 and TRBJ2-3; D may be TRBD2 (5 bases). Germline V gives CDR1 DFQATT, CDR2 SNEGSKA (reference sequence). CDR3 size: 15 residues. Trimming pared 1 base from V and 0 bases from J, leaving 11 bases between.

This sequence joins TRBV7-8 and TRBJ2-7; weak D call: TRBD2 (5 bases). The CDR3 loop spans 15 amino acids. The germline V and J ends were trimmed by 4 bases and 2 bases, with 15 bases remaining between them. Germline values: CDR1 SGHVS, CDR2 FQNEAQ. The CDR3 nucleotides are TGTGCCAGCAGCTCCCCGGGAAGGACGACCTACGAGCAGTACTTC. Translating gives CASSSPGRTTYEQYF.

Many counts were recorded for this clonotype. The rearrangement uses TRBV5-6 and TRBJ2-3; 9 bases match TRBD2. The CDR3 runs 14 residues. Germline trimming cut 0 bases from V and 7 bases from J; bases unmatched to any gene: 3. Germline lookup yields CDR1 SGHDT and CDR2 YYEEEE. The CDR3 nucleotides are TGTGCCAGCAGCTTGGGACTAGCGGCCCATACGCAGTATTTT. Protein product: CASSLGLAAHTQYF.

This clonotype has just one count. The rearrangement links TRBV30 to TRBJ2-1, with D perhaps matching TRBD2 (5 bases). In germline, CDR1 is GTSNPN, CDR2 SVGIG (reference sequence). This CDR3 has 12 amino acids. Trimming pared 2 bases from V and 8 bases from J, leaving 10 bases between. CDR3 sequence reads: CAWSISRDEQFF. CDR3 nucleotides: TGTGCCTGGAGTATCTCGAGGGATGAGCAGTTCTTC.

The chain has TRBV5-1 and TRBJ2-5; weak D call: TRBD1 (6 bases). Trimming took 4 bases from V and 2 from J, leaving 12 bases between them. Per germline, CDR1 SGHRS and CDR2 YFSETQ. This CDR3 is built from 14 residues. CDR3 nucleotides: TGCGCCAGCAGCCGAGGGACAATTCAAGAGACCCAGTACTTC. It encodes CASSRGTIQETQYF.

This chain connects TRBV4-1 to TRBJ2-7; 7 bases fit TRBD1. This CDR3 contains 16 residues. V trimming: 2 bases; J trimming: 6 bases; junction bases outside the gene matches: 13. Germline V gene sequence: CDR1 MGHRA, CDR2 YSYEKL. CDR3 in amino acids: CASSQTGTALWSEQYF. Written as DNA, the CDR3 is TGCGCCAGCAGCCAAACCGGGACAGCCCTTTGGTCCGAGCAGTACTTC.

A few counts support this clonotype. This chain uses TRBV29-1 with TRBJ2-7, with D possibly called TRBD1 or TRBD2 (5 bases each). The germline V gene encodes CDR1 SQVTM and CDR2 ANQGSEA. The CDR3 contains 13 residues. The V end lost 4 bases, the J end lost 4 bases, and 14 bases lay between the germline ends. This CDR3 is CSVVYPGPYEQYF. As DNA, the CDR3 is TGCAGCGTTGTTTACCCGGGACCTTACGAGCAGTACTTC.

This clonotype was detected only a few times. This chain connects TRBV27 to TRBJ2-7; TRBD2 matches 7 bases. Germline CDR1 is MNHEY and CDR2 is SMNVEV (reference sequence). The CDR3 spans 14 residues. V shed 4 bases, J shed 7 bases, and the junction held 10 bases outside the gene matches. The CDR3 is CASSSTGGPIEQYF. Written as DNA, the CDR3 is TGTGCCAGCAGTTCTACGGGAGGCCCCATAGAGCAGTACTTC.

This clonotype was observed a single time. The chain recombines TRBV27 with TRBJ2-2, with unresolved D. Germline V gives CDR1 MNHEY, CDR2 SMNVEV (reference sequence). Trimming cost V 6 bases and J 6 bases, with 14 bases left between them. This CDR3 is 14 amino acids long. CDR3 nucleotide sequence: TGTGCCAGCAGCCCACTGAGAGGACCCGGGGAGCTGTTTTTT. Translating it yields CASSPLRGPGELFF.